What follows describes a single T cell receptor beta chain. V shed 6 bases and J 9 bases; nucleotides not matched to a gene: 23. This CDR3 spans 18 amino acids. The germline V gene encodes CDR1 MNHEY and CDR2 SVGEGT. TCR beta CDR3 region amplification was performed from RNA transcripts. With the HTBI primer set, the TCR CDR3 went through a first round of RT-PCR. TCRdb passed the multiplex PCR reads through MiXCR, listing each CDR3 protein once. In the table there are about 350,000 distinct CDR3 sequences, 15% to 20% of which are singletons. This entry comes from a study of T cells in Graves' hyperthyroidism and ophthalmopathy.

This receptor was taken from a woman younger than 45 with Graves' hyperthyroidism that later progressed to Graves' ophthalmopathy. Sequencing was carried out using blood. The rearrangement uses TRBV6-2 or TRBV6-3 and TRBJ1-3; 7 positions agree with TRBD1. DNA for the CDR3: TGTGCCAGCAGCCGGTCCAGGGCCGACAGGGAGAAGCTTCGCACCATATATTTT. This translates into CASSRSRADREKLRTIYF.